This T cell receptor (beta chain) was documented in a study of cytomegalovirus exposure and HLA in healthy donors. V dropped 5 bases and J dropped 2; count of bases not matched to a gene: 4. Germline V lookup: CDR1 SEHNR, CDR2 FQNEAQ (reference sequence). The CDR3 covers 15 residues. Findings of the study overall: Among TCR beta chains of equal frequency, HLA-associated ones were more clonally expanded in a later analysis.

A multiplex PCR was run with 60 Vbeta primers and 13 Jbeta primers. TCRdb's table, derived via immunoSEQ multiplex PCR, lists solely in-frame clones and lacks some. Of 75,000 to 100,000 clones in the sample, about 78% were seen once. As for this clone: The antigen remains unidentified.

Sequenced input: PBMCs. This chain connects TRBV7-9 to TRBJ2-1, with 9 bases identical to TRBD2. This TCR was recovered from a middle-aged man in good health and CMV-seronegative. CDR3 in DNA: TGTGCCAGCAGCCTGAGACTAGCGGCCTACAATGAGCAGTTCTTC. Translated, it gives CASSLRLAAYNEQFF.